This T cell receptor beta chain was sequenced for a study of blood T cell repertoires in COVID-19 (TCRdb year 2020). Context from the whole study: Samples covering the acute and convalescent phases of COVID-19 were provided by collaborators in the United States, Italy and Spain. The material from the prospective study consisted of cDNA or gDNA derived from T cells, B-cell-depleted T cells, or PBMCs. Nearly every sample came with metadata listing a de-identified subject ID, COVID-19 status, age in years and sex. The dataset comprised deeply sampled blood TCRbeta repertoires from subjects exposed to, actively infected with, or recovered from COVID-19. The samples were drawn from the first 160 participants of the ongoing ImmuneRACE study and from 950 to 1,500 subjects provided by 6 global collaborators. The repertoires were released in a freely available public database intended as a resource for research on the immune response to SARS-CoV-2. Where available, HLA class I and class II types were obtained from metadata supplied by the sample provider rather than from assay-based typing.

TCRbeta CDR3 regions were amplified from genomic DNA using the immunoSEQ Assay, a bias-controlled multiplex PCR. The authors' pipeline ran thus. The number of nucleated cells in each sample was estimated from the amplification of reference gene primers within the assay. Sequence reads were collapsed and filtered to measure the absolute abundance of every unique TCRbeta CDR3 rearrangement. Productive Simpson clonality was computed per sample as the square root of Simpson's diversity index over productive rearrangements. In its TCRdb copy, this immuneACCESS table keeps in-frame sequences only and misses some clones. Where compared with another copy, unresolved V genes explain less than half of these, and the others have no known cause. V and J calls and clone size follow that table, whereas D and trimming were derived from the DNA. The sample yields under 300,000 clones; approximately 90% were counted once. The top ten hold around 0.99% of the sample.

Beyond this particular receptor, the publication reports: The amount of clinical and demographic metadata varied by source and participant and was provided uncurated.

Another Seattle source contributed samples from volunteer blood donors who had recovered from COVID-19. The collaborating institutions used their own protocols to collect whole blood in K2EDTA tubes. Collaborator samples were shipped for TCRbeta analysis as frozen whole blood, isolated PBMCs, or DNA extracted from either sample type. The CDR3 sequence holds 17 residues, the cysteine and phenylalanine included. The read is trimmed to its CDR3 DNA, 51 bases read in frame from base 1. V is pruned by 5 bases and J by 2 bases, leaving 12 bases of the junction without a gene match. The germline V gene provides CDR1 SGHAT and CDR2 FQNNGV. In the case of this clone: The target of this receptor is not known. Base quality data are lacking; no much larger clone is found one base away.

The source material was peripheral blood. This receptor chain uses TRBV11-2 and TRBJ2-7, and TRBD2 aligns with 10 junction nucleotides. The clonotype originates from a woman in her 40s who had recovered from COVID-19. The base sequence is TGTGCCAGCAGCGGTGGGGTCGGGCTAGCGGGAGCCTACGAGCAGTACTTC. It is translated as CASSGGVGLAGAYEQYF.